The source of this TCR beta chain is a study of OX40 agonist ivuxolimab in advanced cancers. On the study more broadly: Each patient was given ivuxolimab into a vein every 2 weeks, at 0.01 to 10 mg/kg. Whole-study results and caveats: Among T cells, CD8+ cells averaged more expanded clones than CD4+ cells.

Profiling relied on immunoSEQ multiplex PCR, and the TCRdb table lists in-frame clones only, not all of them. In the table there are 40,000 to 50,000 clones, under 90% of which are singletons. A note on this clone: Its antigen is undetermined.

It was autoimmune disease history or systemic immunosuppression that excluded patients. This CDR3 has 14 amino acids. Trimming stripped 1 base from V and 4 bases from J, with 10 bases between. Per germline, CDR1 SGHNT and CDR2 YYREEE (reference sequence). The chain employs TRBV5-4 and TRBJ2-3, with TRBD1 as a possible D gene (5 bases). This TCR was sampled from an adult with an advanced solid tumor such as melanoma, head and neck, liver or kidney cancer. The sample here was CD4+ or CD8+ T cells sorted from blood, taken in a trial of the OX40 agonist ivuxolimab. CDR3 protein: CASSLLGASDTQYF. The CDR3 DNA reads TGTGCCAGCAGCTTGCTTGGGGCCTCAGATACGCAGTATTTT.